This T cell receptor (beta chain) was sequenced in a study of early T cells in non-severe SARS-CoV-2 infection. Study in general: Chains were not paired, and sequencing was done on bulk RNA from unsorted whole blood.

Notes on the study in general: Anti-spike CD8 responses were favored by VDJdb matching, which missed private and CD4 specificities.

This clonotype was seen many times. Its antigen is not known. The library protocol tagged individual cDNA molecules with unique molecular identifiers. TCRdb re-called the 5' RACE reads through MiXCR, storing one row per CDR3 protein. The sample lists around 77,000 distinct CDR3 sequences, about 12% seen once, with about 16% in the top ten. This CDR3 has 15 amino acids. The trim removed 0 bases at V and 4 bases at J, leaving 4 bases unmatched. CDR1 and CDR2 (germline): LGHNA, YNFKEQ. Source: whole blood, taken at baseline. The chain couples TRBV4-2 to TRBJ2-7, with 9 bases identical to TRBD1. The receptor was derived from an adult who was a healthcare worker with PCR-confirmed SARS-CoV-2 infection or an uninfected control (not recorded which). The donor label of this sample is uncertain. The CDR3 DNA reads as TGTGCCAGCAGCCAAGATCGACAGGGGGATTACGAGCAGTACTTC. As protein: CASSQDRQGDYEQYF.